A selection of T cell receptor beta chains follows, all from one sample in a study of CD8+CD57+ T cells in acquired aplastic anemia. MiXCR was run by TCRdb on the reads, yielding one entry per CDR3 protein. The top ten hold 1.1% of the sample, which has a few hundred thousand distinct CDR3 sequences, 30% to 35% seen once. The specimen sequenced was sorted CD4+, CD8+, or CD8+CD57+ T cells (not recorded which) from PBMCs. The receptors were sampled from a human donor in good health, serving as a control. Each CDR3 is given with its conserved first and last residue. The order of the fields is clone size, V gene, J gene, D gene, CDR3 protein, CDR3 DNA. The D gene is left open where the match is weak. Expanded clones are given a class, and other clones once, few, many or no size at all.

clone size: few; V gene: TRBV12-3/TRBV12-4; J gene: TRBJ1-5; D gene: NA; CDR3 protein: CASSLGHSNQPQHF; CDR3 DNA: TGTGCCAGCAGTTTGGGACATAGCAATCAGCCCCAGCATTTT
clone size: many; V gene: TRBV20-1; J gene: TRBJ2-7; D gene: NA; CDR3 protein: CSAYTGTPFREQYF; CDR3 DNA: TGCAGTGCGTACACCGGGACTCCCTTTCGTGAGCAGTACTTC
clone size: NA; V gene: TRBV19; J gene: TRBJ1-6; D gene: NA; CDR3 protein: CTSSRAENSPLHF; CDR3 DNA: TGCACCAGTAGTCGAGCAGAGAATTCACCCCTCCACTTT
clone size: few; V gene: TRBV6-1; J gene: TRBJ2-7; D gene: TRBD1; CDR3 protein: CASKSPGQGYEQYF; CDR3 DNA: TGTGCCAGCAAGTCCCCGGGACAGGGTTACGAGCAGTACTTC
clone size: many; V gene: TRBV19; J gene: TRBJ2-3; D gene: TRBD2; CDR3 protein: CASRERGGRDTQYF; CDR3 DNA: TGTGCCAGTAGGGAGCGGGGGGGCCGCGATACGCAGTATTTT
clone size: many; V gene: TRBV7-9; J gene: TRBJ1-1; D gene: NA; CDR3 protein: CASSSPSGTEAFF; CDR3 DNA: TGTGCCAGCAGCTCACCCTCAGGGACTGAAGCTTTCTTT
clone size: many; V gene: TRBV3-1; J gene: TRBJ1-2; D gene: NA; CDR3 protein: CASSQTPDGYTF; CDR3 DNA: TGTGCCAGCAGCCAAACCCCTGATGGCTACACCTTC
clone size: many; V gene: TRBV7-8; J gene: TRBJ1-2; D gene: NA; CDR3 protein: CASSLQGTHGYTF; CDR3 DNA: TGTGCCAGCAGCTTACAGGGGACCCATGGCTACACCTTC
clone size: many; V gene: TRBV4-1; J gene: TRBJ2-1; D gene: NA; CDR3 protein: CASSQVWLAYNEQFF; CDR3 DNA: TGCGCCAGCAGCCAAGTTTGGCTGGCGTACAATGAGCAGTTCTTC
clone size: once; V gene: TRBV24-1; J gene: TRBJ1-1; D gene: NA; CDR3 protein: CATSFLRGGSGAFF; CDR3 DNA: TGTGCCACCAGTTTTTTAAGGGGGGGTAGTGGAGCCTTCTTT
clone size: many; V gene: TRBV7-2; J gene: TRBJ1-5; D gene: NA; CDR3 protein: CASSRQVGQPQHF; CDR3 DNA: TGTGCCAGCAGTAGACAAGTGGGTCAGCCCCAGCATTTT
clone size: NA; V gene: TRBV20-1; J gene: TRBJ2-7; D gene: TRBD1; CDR3 protein: CSATSGTDLYEQYF; CDR3 DNA: TGCAGTGCTACATCCGGGACAGACCTCTACGAGCAGTACTTC
clone size: many; V gene: TRBV2; J gene: TRBJ1-1; D gene: TRBD1; CDR3 protein: CASRDRGTEAFF; CDR3 DNA: TGTGCCAGCAGAGACAGGGGCACTGAAGCTTTCTTT
clone size: NA; V gene: TRBV2; J gene: TRBJ1-2; D gene: TRBD1; CDR3 protein: CASSLGTVGGYTF; CDR3 DNA: TGTGCCAGCAGTTTGGGGACAGTCGGTGGCTACACCTTC
clone size: NA; V gene: TRBV3-1; J gene: TRBJ2-5; D gene: NA; CDR3 protein: CASSQFIGYETQYF; CDR3 DNA: TGTGCCAGCAGCCAATTCATAGGATACGAGACCCAGTACTTC
clone size: few; V gene: TRBV3-1; J gene: TRBJ2-5; D gene: NA; CDR3 protein: CASSPVSGETQETQYF; CDR3 DNA: TGTGCCAGCAGCCCGGTGTCAGGGGAAACCCAAGAGACCCAGTACTTC
clone size: NA; V gene: TRBV15; J gene: TRBJ1-3; D gene: NA; CDR3 protein: CATTPGSSGNTIYF; CDR3 DNA: TGTGCCACCACCCCCGGGAGCTCTGGAAACACCATATATTTT
clone size: NA; V gene: TRBV20-1; J gene: TRBJ1-2; D gene: TRBD1; CDR3 protein: CSASRAGGAYGYTF; CDR3 DNA: TGCAGCGCCTCAAGGGCAGGGGGGGCCTATGGCTACACCTTC
clone size: NA; V gene: TRBV6-1; J gene: TRBJ2-1; D gene: NA; CDR3 protein: CARLIQGRENEQFF; CDR3 DNA: TGTGCCAGGCTTATTCAGGGTCGAGAGAATGAGCAGTTCTTC
clone size: many; V gene: TRBV5-1; J gene: TRBJ2-1; D gene: TRBD1; CDR3 protein: CASSSGQGLYNEQFF; CDR3 DNA: TGCGCCAGCAGCTCGGGACAGGGGCTCTACAATGAGCAGTTCTTC
clone size: many; V gene: TRBV7-8; J gene: TRBJ2-5; D gene: NA; CDR3 protein: CASSIGVAEETQYF; CDR3 DNA: TGTGCCAGCAGCATAGGGGTGGCGGAAGAGACCCAGTACTTC
clone size: many; V gene: TRBV14; J gene: TRBJ1-1; D gene: NA; CDR3 protein: CASSQSQTGNIFF; CDR3 DNA: TGTGCCAGCAGCCAATCCCAGACAGGCAACATTTTCTTT
clone size: many; V gene: TRBV2; J gene: TRBJ1-4; D gene: TRBD1; CDR3 protein: CASSYRDSNEKLFF; CDR3 DNA: TGTGCCAGCAGTTATAGGGACAGTAATGAAAAACTGTTTTTT
clone size: NA; V gene: TRBV19; J gene: TRBJ2-5; D gene: TRBD1; CDR3 protein: CASRRQGGRDQETQYF; CDR3 DNA: TGTGCCAGTAGGCGACAGGGGGGCCGTGACCAAGAGACCCAGTACTTC
clone size: many; V gene: TRBV5-5; J gene: TRBJ2-7; D gene: TRBD1; CDR3 protein: CASSRHDRATTYEQYF; CDR3 DNA: TGTGCCAGCAGCCGTCATGACAGGGCGACTACCTACGAGCAGTACTTC
clone size: many; V gene: TRBV2; J gene: TRBJ1-4; D gene: TRBD1; CDR3 protein: CASRWTGYEKLFF; CDR3 DNA: TGTGCCAGCAGATGGACAGGTTATGAAAAACTGTTTTTT
clone size: many; V gene: TRBV7-9; J gene: TRBJ2-2; D gene: TRBD2; CDR3 protein: CASSLGLDTGELFF; CDR3 DNA: TGTGCCAGCAGCTTGGGACTAGACACCGGGGAGCTGTTTTTT
clone size: many; V gene: TRBV12-3/TRBV12-4; J gene: TRBJ1-2; D gene: NA; CDR3 protein: CASSLGPQGGGFYGYTF; CDR3 DNA: TGTGCCAGCAGTTTAGGGCCTCAGGGAGGGGGATTCTATGGCTACACCTTC
clone size: NA; V gene: TRBV10-2; J gene: TRBJ2-7; D gene: TRBD2; CDR3 protein: CASSYSPAGVYEQYF; CDR3 DNA: TGTGCCAGCAGTTACTCTCCAGCGGGAGTCTACGAGCAGTACTTC
clone size: NA; V gene: TRBV29-1; J gene: TRBJ2-1; D gene: TRBD2; CDR3 protein: CSVGGAAATSGSEQFF; CDR3 DNA: TGCAGCGTAGGGGGGGCAGCCGCGACTAGCGGGTCGGAGCAGTTCTTC
clone size: many; V gene: TRBV20-1; J gene: TRBJ2-7; D gene: TRBD2; CDR3 protein: CSAIEHQKAASGSYEQYF; CDR3 DNA: TGCAGTGCTATAGAGCATCAAAAGGCGGCTAGCGGCTCCTACGAGCAGTACTTC
clone size: NA; V gene: TRBV10-3; J gene: TRBJ2-7; D gene: TRBD2; CDR3 protein: CAISGGAYEQYF; CDR3 DNA: TGTGCCATCAGCGGGGGGGCCTACGAGCAGTACTTC
clone size: few; V gene: TRBV5-1; J gene: TRBJ2-5; D gene: NA; CDR3 protein: CASSFRGAPQETQYF; CDR3 DNA: TGCGCCAGCAGCTTTCGAGGGGCTCCCCAAGAGACCCAGTACTTC
clone size: NA; V gene: TRBV7-3; J gene: TRBJ1-2; D gene: NA; CDR3 protein: CASSIGGEANCGYTF; CDR3 DNA: TGTGCCAGCAGCATAGGGGGGGAAGCTAACTGTGGCTACACCTTC
clone size: many; V gene: TRBV20-1; J gene: TRBJ2-5; D gene: NA; CDR3 protein: CSASGSPGSPQETQYF; CDR3 DNA: TGCAGTGCTAGTGGGTCCCCGGGATCGCCCCAAGAGACCCAGTACTTC
clone size: many; V gene: TRBV29-1; J gene: TRBJ1-1; D gene: TRBD1; CDR3 protein: CSVSQQGAHTEAFF; CDR3 DNA: TGCAGCGTTTCCCAGCAGGGGGCGCACACTGAAGCTTTCTTT
clone size: many; V gene: TRBV12-3/TRBV12-4; J gene: TRBJ1-1; D gene: NA; CDR3 protein: CASSFGQYTEAFF; CDR3 DNA: TGTGCCAGCAGTTTTGGGCAGTACACTGAAGCTTTCTTT
clone size: NA; V gene: TRBV3-1; J gene: TRBJ1-6; D gene: NA; CDR3 protein: CASSNLGQGHSPLHF; CDR3 DNA: TGTGCCAGCAGCAATTTGGGGCAGGGTCATTCACCCCTCCACTTT
clone size: NA; V gene: TRBV15; J gene: TRBJ1-1; D gene: NA; CDR3 protein: CATSRPRAGSTEAFF; CDR3 DNA: TGTGCCACCAGCAGACCTAGGGCAGGGAGTACTGAAGCTTTCTTT
clone size: NA; V gene: TRBV19; J gene: TRBJ1-2; D gene: TRBD1; CDR3 protein: CATPRQGGYGYTF; CDR3 DNA: TGTGCCACCCCTAGACAGGGAGGCTATGGCTACACCTTC